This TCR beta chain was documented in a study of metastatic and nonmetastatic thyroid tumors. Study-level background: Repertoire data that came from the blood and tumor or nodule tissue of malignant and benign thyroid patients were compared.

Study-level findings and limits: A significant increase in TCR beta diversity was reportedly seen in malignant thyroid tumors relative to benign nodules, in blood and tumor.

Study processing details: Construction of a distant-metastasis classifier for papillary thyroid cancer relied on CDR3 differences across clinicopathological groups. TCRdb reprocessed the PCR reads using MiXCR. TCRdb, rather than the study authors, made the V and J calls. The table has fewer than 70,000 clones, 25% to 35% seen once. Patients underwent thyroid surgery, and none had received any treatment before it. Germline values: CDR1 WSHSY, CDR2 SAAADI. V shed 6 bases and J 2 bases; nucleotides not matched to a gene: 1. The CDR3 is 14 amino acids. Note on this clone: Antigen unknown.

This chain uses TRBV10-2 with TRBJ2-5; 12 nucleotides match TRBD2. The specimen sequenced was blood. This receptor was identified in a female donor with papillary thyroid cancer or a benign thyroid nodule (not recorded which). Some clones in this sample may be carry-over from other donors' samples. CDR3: CASRGLAGQETQYF. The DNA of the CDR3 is TGCGCCAGCAGAGGACTAGCGGGACAAGAGACCCAGTACTTC.